The 21 T cell receptor beta chains reported below all come from one sample, sequenced in a study of blood T cell repertoires in COVID-19. Using immunoSEQ multiplex PCR, the repertoire was profiled, and TCRdb retains in-frame clones only, with some absent. The sample lists more than 250,000 clones, around 90% occurring once. Specimen: peripheral blood. Receptors originate from a human donor in a cohort sampled during active COVID-19.

V usage is TRBV10-2 and J usage is TRBJ1-2; D gene ambiguous. With 4 bases removed from V and 2 bases from J, the gap between germline ends came to 11 bases. The CDR3 covers 14 residues. Germline values: CDR1 WSHSY, CDR2 SAAADI. In nucleotides, the CDR3 is TGCGCCAGCAGTGGCAGACAACCAAACTATGGCTACACCTTC. Translation gives CASSGRQPNYGYTF.

This clone has a single count. This sample includes further DNA sequences coding for the same CDR3. The chain recombines TRBV9 with TRBJ2-1; D possibly corresponds to TRBD2 (5 bases). The CDR3 runs 13 residues. Trimming removed 0 bases from V and 6 bases from J, with 7 bases in between. In germline, CDR1 is SGDLS, CDR2 YYNGEE. The CDR3 reads CASSVGRGNEQFF. CDR3 sequence (DNA): TGTGCCAGCAGCGTAGGACGGGGCAATGAGCAGTTCTTC.

V usage is TRBV10-2 and J usage is TRBJ2-7; D is undetermined. Looked up from germline, CDR1 is WSHSY and CDR2 is SAAADI. The CDR3 sequence is 16 residues long. V lost 3 bases and J lost 0, with 15 bases in between. The CDR3 DNA is TGCGCCAGCAGTGAATCGAGGCTACATCTCTCCTACGAGCAGTACTTC. Amino acid sequence: CASSESRLHLSYEQYF.

The V gene is TRBV15, the J gene TRBJ2-7, with 10 bases identical to TRBD2. The CDR3 runs to 17 residues. Germline CDR1 LNHNV, CDR2 YYDKDF (reference sequence). V lost 0 bases to trimming and J lost 3 bases; unmatched junction nucleotides: 8. The CDR3 here is CATSRDLASGSDYEQYF. The CDR3 nucleotides read TGTGCCACCAGCAGAGATCTGGCTAGCGGGAGCGACTACGAGCAGTACTTC.

The chain recombines TRBV6-5 with TRBJ1-5; D gene uncertain. Per germline, CDR1 MNHEY and CDR2 SVGAGI. The CDR3 sequence is 15 residues long. The ends were cut back, 0 bases at V and 4 bases at J, with 10 bases in the middle. The CDR3 reads CASSYSFRKNQPQHF. The CDR3 coding sequence is TGTGCCAGCAGTTACTCCTTCAGGAAGAATCAGCCCCAGCATTTT.

This chain connects TRBV9 to TRBJ1-1; 9 bases agree with TRBD1. This CDR3 contains 14 residues. Trimming took 3 bases from V and 3 from J; bases not matched to a gene: 3. The V gene's germline CDR1 is SGDLS and CDR2 YYNGEE. The CDR3 DNA follows: TGTGCCAGCAGCGGACAGGGGGTAGACACTGAAGCTTTCTTT. This sequence encodes CASSGQGVDTEAFF.

This clone has a single count. This rearrangement joins TRBV9 to TRBJ2-3, with 11 bases matching TRBD1. The CDR3 runs to 16 residues. The V and J ends lost 3 bases and 2 bases, in that order; junction bases with no gene match: 5. In germline, CDR1 is SGDLS, CDR2 YYNGEE. The CDR3 DNA follows: TGTGCCAGCAGCGCCCGGGACAGGGGGTCCACAGATACGCAGTATTTT. Translation gives CASSARDRGSTDTQYF.

Remarks on this clone: This same CDR3 is encoded by further DNA sequences in the sample. The gene calls are TRBV5-1 and TRBJ2-5, with 9 bases that match TRBD2. The CDR3 consists of 14 residues. V dropped 4 bases and J dropped 1; count of bases not matched to a gene: 2. Germline CDR1 and CDR2: SGHRS and YFSETQ. CDR3 in DNA: TGCGCCAGCAGCCTAGCGGGGCCCCAAGAGACCCAGTACTTC. Translated, it gives CASSLAGPQETQYF.

This clone was picked up a small number of times. The CDR3 loop is CASSSLLGAQNTEAFF. CDR3 nucleotides: TGCGCCAGCAGCTCGTTGCTAGGGGCGCAGAACACTGAAGCTTTCTTT. The rearrangement joins TRBV5-1 to TRBJ1-1, with D possibly being TRBD1 (5 bases). Germline CDR1 and CDR2: SGHRS and YFSETQ. V dropped 3 bases and J dropped 1 base, with 16 bases sitting between them. The CDR3 is 16 residues long.

The chain employs TRBV27 and TRBJ2-7, with a possible D match to TRBD2 (6 bases). Germline V gives CDR1 MNHEY, CDR2 SMNVEV (reference sequence). V was cut by 6 bases and J by 7 bases, with 19 bases left in between. CDR3 length: 14 residues. This chain's CDR3 is CASRTAGTYREQYF. CDR3 nucleotides: TGTGCCAGCAGAACAGCCGGGACTTATCGGGAGCAGTACTTC.

The rearrangement uses TRBV12-3 or TRBV12-4 and TRBJ1-1; perhaps TRBD1 as D (5 bases). The germline V and J ends were trimmed by 6 bases and 11 bases, with 19 bases remaining between them. The CDR3 is 13 residues long. The CDR3 region is CASSPSAEGSAFF. The CDR3 nucleotides read TGTGCCAGCAGCCCTAGTGCGGAGGGGTCTGCTTTCTTT.

The chain couples TRBV9 to TRBJ2-7; 7 bases are shared with TRBD2. Trimming removed 3 bases from V and 7 bases from J; junction bases left unmatched: 13. The CDR3 sequence is 15 residues long. From germline, CDR1 is SGDLS and CDR2 YYNGEE. CDR3 protein: CASSARAGEGVEQYF. In DNA, the CDR3 is TGTGCCAGCAGCGCGAGGGCTGGGGAGGGAGTGGAGCAGTACTTC.

The genes are TRBV9 and TRBJ1-5, with D possibly being TRBD1 (5 bases). Germline loops: CDR1 SGDLS, CDR2 YYNGEE. The V end was cut by 2 bases, the J end by 0 bases, with 9 bases between. The CDR3 runs to 15 residues. The chain's CDR3 is CASSVDSYSNQPQHF. The CDR3, as DNA: TGTGCCAGCAGCGTCGACAGTTATAGCAATCAGCCCCAGCATTTT.

V usage is TRBV30 and J usage is TRBJ2-5; no definite D call. The CDR3 contains 12 residues. V lost 2 bases and J lost 5, with 9 bases in between. Germline assignment: CDR1 GTSNPN and CDR2 SVGIG (reference sequence). The CDR3 is CAWSRGHETQYF. CDR3 in DNA: TGTGCCTGGAGTAGAGGCCACGAGACCCAGTACTTC.

V is TRBV10-3 and J is TRBJ2-7; 10 bases line up with TRBD1. Germline lookup yields CDR1 ENHRY and CDR2 SYGVKD. This CDR3 is built from 14 residues. Trimming took 10 bases from V and 4 from J; bases not matched to a gene: 10. CDR3 protein: CATKTGQGVYEQYF. The CDR3 bases are TGTGCCACGAAAACCGGACAGGGGGTATACGAGCAGTACTTC.

This chain links TRBV3-1 (or the pseudogene TRBV3-2) with TRBJ2-2, with 7 bases that match TRBD2. Germline CDR1 LGHDT, CDR2 YNNKEL (reference sequence). Germline trimming cut 0 bases from V and 7 bases from J; bases unmatched to any gene: 5. This CDR3 contains 15 residues. The CDR3 loop reads CASSQDVSGGGELFF. In DNA form, the CDR3 reads TGTGCCAGCAGCCAAGATGTATCGGGGGGCGGGGAGCTGTTTTTT.

This clone was observed a single time. The chain employs TRBV4-1 and TRBJ1-6; 9 positions match TRBD1. This CDR3 is built from 17 residues. V shed 1 base and J 2 bases; nucleotides not matched to a gene: 3. Germline V gives CDR1 MGHRA, CDR2 YSYEKL. CDR3 sequence: CASSQATGGAYNSPLHF. For the CDR3, the DNA is TGCGCCAGCAGCCAAGCAACAGGGGGCGCCTATAATTCACCCCTCCACTTT.

The chain employs TRBV5-4 and TRBJ2-7; 7 positions match TRBD2. Germline values: CDR1 SGHNT, CDR2 YYREEE (reference sequence). After removal of 4 bases from V and 0 bases from J, the junction contained 7 bases not matched to a gene. The CDR3 length is 15 residues. CDR3 DNA sequence: TGTGCCAGCAGCGTTGCGGGAGTATACTCCTACGAGCAGTACTTC. Protein product: CASSVAGVYSYEQYF. Full variable domain (rest looked up from reference TRBV5-4 and TRBJ2-7): ETGVTQSPTHLIKTRGQQVTLRCSSQSGHNTVSWYQQALGQGPQFIFQYYREEENGRGNFPPRFSGLQFPNYSSELNVNALELDDSALYLCASSVAGVYSYEQYFGPGTRLTVT.

CDR3 sequence: CASSYEVQGGYTF. In DNA, the CDR3 is TGTGCCAGCAGTTACGAGGTCCAGGGTGGCTACACCTTC. This chain uses TRBV6-2 or TRBV6-3 with TRBJ1-2, with D perhaps TRBD1 (5 bases). The CDR3 runs 13 residues. Germline V gene lookup returns CDR1 MNHEY and CDR2 SVGEGT. V shed 2 bases and J shed 7 bases, with 11 bases lying between them.

This rearrangement joins TRBV6-2 or TRBV6-3 to TRBJ1-2; the match to TRBD1 covers 8 bases. The CDR3 loop spans 16 amino acids. Germline CDR1 MNHEY, CDR2 SVGEGT. The ends lost 6 bases at V and 3 bases at J; junction bases unmatched: 12. The CDR3 spells CASSELGVTGDYGYTF. The CDR3 coding sequence is TGTGCCAGCAGCGAATTGGGGGTGACAGGGGACTATGGCTACACCTTC.

The chain recombines TRBV6-5 with TRBJ1-2; TRBD1 agrees at 7 bases. Unmatched junction bases numbered 13, after V lost 4 bases and J lost 5 bases. The CDR3 is 16 residues long. The germline gives CDR1 MNHEY, CDR2 SVGAGI. For the CDR3, the DNA is TGTGCCAGCAGTTTCCGGGGCCCGACAGGGTTGTATGGCTACACCTTC. This sequence encodes CASSFRGPTGLYGYTF.